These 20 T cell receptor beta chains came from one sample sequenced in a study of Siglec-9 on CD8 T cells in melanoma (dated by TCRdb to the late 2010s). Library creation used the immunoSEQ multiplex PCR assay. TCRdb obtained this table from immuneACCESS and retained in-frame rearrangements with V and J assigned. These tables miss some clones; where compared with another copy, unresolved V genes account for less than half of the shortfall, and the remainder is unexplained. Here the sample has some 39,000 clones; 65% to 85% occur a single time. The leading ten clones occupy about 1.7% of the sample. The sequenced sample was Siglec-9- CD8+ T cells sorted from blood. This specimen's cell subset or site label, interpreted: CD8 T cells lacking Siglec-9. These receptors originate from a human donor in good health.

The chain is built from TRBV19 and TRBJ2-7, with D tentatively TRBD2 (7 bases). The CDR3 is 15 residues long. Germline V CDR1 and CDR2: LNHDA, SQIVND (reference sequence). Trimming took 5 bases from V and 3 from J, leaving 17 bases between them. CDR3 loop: CASSPGRGVHYEQYF. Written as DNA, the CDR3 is TGTGCCAGTAGTCCTGGGAGGGGGGTACACTACGAGCAGTACTTC. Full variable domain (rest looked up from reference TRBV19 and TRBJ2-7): DGGITQSPKYLFRKEGQNVTLSCEQNLNHDAMYWYRQDPGQGLRLIYYSQIVNDFQKGDIAEGYSVSREKKESFPLTVTSAQKNPTAFYLCASSPGRGVHYEQYFGPGTRLTVT.

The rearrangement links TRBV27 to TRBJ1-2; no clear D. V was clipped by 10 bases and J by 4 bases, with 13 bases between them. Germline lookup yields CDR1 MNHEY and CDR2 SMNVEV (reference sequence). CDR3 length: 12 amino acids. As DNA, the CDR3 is TGTGCCATCTACATAGTACCCTATGGCTACACCTTC. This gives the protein CAIYIVPYGYTF.

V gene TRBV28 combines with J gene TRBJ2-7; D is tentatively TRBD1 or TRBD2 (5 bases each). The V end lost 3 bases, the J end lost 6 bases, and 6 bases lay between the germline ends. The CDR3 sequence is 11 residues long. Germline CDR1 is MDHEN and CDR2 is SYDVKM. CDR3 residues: CASSLGREQYF. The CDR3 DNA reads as TGTGCCAGCAGTTTGGGACGCGAGCAGTACTTC.

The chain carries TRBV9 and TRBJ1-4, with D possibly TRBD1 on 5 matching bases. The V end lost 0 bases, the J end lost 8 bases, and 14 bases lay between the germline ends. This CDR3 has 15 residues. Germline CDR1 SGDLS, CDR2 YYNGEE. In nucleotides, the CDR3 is TGTGCCAGCAGCGTAGTAGACAGCCGAGGGGAAAAACTGTTTTTT. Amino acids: CASSVVDSRGEKLFF.

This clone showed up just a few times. This CDR3 reads CASSWGTEAFF. The CDR3 coding sequence is TGTGCCAGCAGTTGGGGGACTGAAGCTTTCTTT. V and J are TRBV6-5 and TRBJ1-1; D perhaps matches TRBD1 (5 bases). There are 11 residues in the CDR3. Trimming pared 4 bases from V and 5 bases from J, leaving 5 bases between. Germline CDR1 MNHEY, CDR2 SVGAGI.

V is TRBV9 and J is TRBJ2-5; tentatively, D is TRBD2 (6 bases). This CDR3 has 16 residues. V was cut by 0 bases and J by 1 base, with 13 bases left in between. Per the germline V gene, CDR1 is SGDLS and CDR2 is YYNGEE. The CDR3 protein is CASSVEPTGGQETQYF. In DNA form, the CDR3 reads TGTGCCAGCAGCGTAGAGCCTACCGGGGGCCAAGAGACCCAGTACTTC.

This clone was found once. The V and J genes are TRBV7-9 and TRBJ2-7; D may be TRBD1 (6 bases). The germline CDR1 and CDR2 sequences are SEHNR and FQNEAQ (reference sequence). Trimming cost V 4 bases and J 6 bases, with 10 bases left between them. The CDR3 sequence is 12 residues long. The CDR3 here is CASSSGAGEQYF. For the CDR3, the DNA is TGTGCCAGCAGCTCAGGGGCGGGCGAGCAGTACTTC.

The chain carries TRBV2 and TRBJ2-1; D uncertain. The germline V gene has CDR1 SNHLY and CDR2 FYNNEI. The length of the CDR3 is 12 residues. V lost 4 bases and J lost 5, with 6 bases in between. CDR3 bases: TGTGCCAGCAGTGCATATCACAATGAGCAGTTCTTC. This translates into CASSAYHNEQFF.

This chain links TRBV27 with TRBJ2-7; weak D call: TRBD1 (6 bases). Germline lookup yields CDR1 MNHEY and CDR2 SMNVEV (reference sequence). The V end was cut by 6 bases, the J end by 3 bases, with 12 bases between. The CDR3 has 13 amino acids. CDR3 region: CASSQQGFYEQYF. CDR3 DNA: TGTGCCAGCAGCCAACAGGGCTTCTACGAGCAGTACTTC.

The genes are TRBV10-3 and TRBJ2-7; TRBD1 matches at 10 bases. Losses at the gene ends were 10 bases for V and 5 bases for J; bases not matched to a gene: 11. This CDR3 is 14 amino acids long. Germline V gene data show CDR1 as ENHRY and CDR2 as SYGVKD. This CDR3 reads CATGQGGPLHEQYF. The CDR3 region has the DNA TGTGCCACCGGACAGGGGGGTCCCCTCCACGAGCAGTACTTC.

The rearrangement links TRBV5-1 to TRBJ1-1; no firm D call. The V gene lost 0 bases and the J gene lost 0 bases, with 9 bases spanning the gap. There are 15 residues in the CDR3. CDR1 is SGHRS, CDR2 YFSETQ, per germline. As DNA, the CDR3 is TGCGCCAGCAGCTTGGTGTCAGCCATGAACACTGAAGCTTTCTTT. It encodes CASSLVSAMNTEAFF.

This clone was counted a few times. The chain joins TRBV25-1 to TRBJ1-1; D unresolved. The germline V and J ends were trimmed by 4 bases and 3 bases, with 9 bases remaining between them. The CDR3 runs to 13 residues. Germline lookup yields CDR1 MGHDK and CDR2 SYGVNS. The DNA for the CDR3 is TGTGCCAGCAGTGCCGGACTGCACACTGAAGCTTTCTTT. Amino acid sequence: CASSAGLHTEAFF.

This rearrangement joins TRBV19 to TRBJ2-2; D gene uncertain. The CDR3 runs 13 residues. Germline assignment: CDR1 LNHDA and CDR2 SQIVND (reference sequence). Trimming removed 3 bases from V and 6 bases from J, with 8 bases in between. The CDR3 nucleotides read TGTGCCAGTAGTATTGGGGTGGCCGGGGAGCTGTTTTTT. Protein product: CASSIGVAGELFF.

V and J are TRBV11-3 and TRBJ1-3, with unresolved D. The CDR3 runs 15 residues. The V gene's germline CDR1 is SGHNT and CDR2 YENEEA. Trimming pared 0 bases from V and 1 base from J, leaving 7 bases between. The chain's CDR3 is CASSLERGSGNTIYF. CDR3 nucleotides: TGTGCCAGCAGCTTAGAGAGAGGGTCTGGAAACACCATATATTTT.

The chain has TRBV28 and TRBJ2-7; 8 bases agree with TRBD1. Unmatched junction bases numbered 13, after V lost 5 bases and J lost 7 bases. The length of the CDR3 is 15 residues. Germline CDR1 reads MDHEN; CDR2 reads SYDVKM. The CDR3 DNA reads TGTGCCAGCAGTAGATCCGGACAGGGCCCTCTGGAGCAGTACTTC. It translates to CASSRSGQGPLEQYF.

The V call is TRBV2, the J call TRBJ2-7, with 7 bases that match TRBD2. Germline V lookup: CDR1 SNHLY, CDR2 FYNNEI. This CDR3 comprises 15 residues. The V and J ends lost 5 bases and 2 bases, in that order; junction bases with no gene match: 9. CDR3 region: CASSQSSGQPYEQYF. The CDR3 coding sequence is TGTGCCAGCAGTCAATCTAGCGGCCAGCCCTACGAGCAGTACTTC.

The CDR3 nucleotides are TGTGCCCGAGGTGCGTGGACAGGAATTAATGAAAAACTGTTTTTT. Amino acid sequence: CARGAWTGINEKLFF. The rearrangement joins TRBV7-9 to TRBJ1-4, with 7 bases that match TRBD1. Trimming took 11 bases from V and 4 from J; bases not matched to a gene: 13. The length of the CDR3 is 15 residues. Germline V CDR1 and CDR2: SEHNR, FQNEAQ (reference sequence).

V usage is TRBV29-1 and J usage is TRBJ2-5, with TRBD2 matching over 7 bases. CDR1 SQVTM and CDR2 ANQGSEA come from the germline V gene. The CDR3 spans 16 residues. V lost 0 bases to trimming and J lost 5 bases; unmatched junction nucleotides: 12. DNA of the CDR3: TGCAGCGTTGAAGATGTTAACAGGTTGGGGGGGGAGACCCAGTACTTC. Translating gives CSVEDVNRLGGETQYF.

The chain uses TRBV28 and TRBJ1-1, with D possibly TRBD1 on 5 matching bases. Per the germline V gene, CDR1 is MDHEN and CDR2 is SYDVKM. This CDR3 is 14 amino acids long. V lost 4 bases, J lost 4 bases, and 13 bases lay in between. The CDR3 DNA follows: TGTGCCAGCAGTTCCTTCAGGGTTAGCACTGAAGCTTTCTTT. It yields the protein CASSSFRVSTEAFF.

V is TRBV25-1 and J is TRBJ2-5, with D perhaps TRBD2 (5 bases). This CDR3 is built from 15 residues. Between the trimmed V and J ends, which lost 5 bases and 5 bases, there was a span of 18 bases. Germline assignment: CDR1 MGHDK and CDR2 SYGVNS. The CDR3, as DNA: TGTGCCAGCAGTCAACCAGGACTGGGTGGGGAGACCCAGTACTTC. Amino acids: CASSQPGLGGETQYF. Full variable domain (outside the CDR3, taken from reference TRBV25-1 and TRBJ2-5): EADIYQTPRYLVIGTGKKITLECSQTMGHDKMYWYQQDPGMELHLIHYSYGVNSTEKGDLSSESTVSRIRTEHFPLTLESARPSHTSQYLCASSQPGLGGETQYFGPGTRLLVL.